This T cell receptor beta chain was sequenced for a study of neurological immune-mediated disorders. PBMCs numbering 2 million and stored at -80 C yielded the unsorted libraries. Regarding the study as a whole: Phylogenetically, 18 of 34 multiple sclerosis patients' repertoires fell into one related-CDR3 cluster, a possible signature.

TCRdb analysed the 5' RACE reads with MiXCR anew, one entry per CDR3 protein. The sample includes 60,000 to 85,000 distinct CDR3 sequences, 4.5% to 6.5% of them seen just once. The length of the CDR3 is 18 residues. CDR1 and CDR2 (germline): LNHNV, YYDKDF (reference sequence). V lost 4 bases, J lost 2 bases, and 8 bases stayed unmatched. This clonotype turned up a few times. Its antigen is not known. Sample: PBMCs. The TCR originated in a woman aged 25 to 39 with multiple sclerosis. The chain carries TRBV15 and TRBJ2-2; 12 bases fit TRBD2. The CDR3 DNA reads TGTGCCACCAGCAAAGGACTAGCGGGGACCCCAAACACCGGGGAGCTGTTTTTT. Translated: CATSKGLAGTPNTGELFF.